Below, 16 T cell receptor beta chains from the same sample are listed, as sequenced in a study of shared clonotypes between healthy human individuals (dated by TCRdb to about 2020). The method was the immunoSEQ multiplex PCR assay. Not all clones reach the TCRdb copy of this immuneACCESS table, which keeps in-frame sequences only. Checked studies attribute under half of the gap to unresolved V genes and leave the rest unexplained. Within this sample are roughly 120,000 clones, with around 71% of them counted one time only. The biggest ten clones account for roughly 25% of the sample. The sample was memory CD8+ T cells sorted from blood. The sample's cell subset or site, from its label and the paper: CD45RO+ cells pooled with CCR7-negative TemRA cells. These receptors originate from a woman aged 30 to 39 in good health.

This clone was detected only once. The chain carries TRBV4-1 and TRBJ1-2, with D perhaps matching TRBD1 (5 bases). Germline V gene sequence: CDR1 MGHRA, CDR2 YSYEKL. The V end was cut by 2 bases, the J end by 4 bases, with 23 bases between. The CDR3 length is 18 residues. The CDR3 coding sequence is TGCGCCAGCAGCCAAAAAAAAGGGGCAGGGCCCTTTTTCTATGGCTACACCTTC. It encodes CASSQKKGAGPFFYGYTF.

This clone was counted a few times. J is TRBJ1-1 and V is TRBV6-5; unclear D gene. Trimming stripped 6 bases from V and 1 base from J, with 9 bases between. The CDR3 spans 13 residues. Germline V gene data show CDR1 as MNHEY and CDR2 as SVGAGI. CDR3 residues: CASSPTGNTEAFF. CDR3 sequence (DNA): TGTGCCAGCAGCCCGACGGGGAACACTGAAGCTTTCTTT.

This chain connects TRBV2 to TRBJ1-4, with D unresolved. CDR1 SNHLY and CDR2 FYNNEI come from the germline V gene. There are 14 residues in the CDR3. V gave up 1 base and J gave up 4 bases, with 7 bases separating them. CDR3: CASSEGGSNEKLFF. The CDR3 DNA reads as TGTGCCAGCAGTGAAGGAGGGAGTAATGAAAAACTGTTTTTT. The full variable domain, in which reference TRBV2 and TRBJ1-4 provide the parts outside the CDR3, is EPEVTQTPSHQVTQMGQEVILRCVPISNHLYFYWYRQILGQKVEFLVSFYNNEISEKSEIFDDQFSVERPDGSNFTLKIRSTKLEDSAMYFCASSEGGSNEKLFFGSGTQLSVL.

The rearrangement links TRBV9 to TRBJ2-1; the match to TRBD2 covers 7 bases. The V gene end was trimmed by 4 bases and the J gene end by 12 bases; junction bases not matched to a gene: 7. Germline values: CDR1 SGDLS, CDR2 YYNGEE. The CDR3 covers 12 residues. The CDR3 coding sequence is TGTGCCAGCAGCACATTAGCGGGCTCGCAGTTCTTC. Translated: CASSTLAGSQFF.

V and J are TRBV27 and TRBJ1-1, with 9 bases aligning to TRBD1. J gave up 4 bases and V 4 bases, and 4 bases lay outside the gene matches. Germline values: CDR1 MNHEY, CDR2 SMNVEV (reference sequence). This CDR3 comprises 14 residues. CDR3 coding DNA: TGTGCCAGCAGTTGGACAGGGGCCGGCACTGAAGCTTTCTTT. Its protein is CASSWTGAGTEAFF.

The rearrangement links TRBV28 to TRBJ1-5; the match to TRBD1 covers 9 bases. Per germline, CDR1 MDHEN and CDR2 SYDVKM. J gave up 2 bases and V 6 bases, and 8 bases lay outside the gene matches. CDR3 size: 16 residues. As DNA, the CDR3 is TGTGCCAGCAGGCTAAGGCGGGACAGGGGCAATCAGCCCCAGCATTTT. Translation: CASRLRRDRGNQPQHF. The variable domain in full, with the rest retrieved from reference TRBV28 and TRBJ1-5, is DVKVTQSSRYLVKRTGEKVFLECVQDMDHENMFWYRQDPGLGLRLIYFSYDVKMKEKGDIPEGYSVSREKKERFSLILESASTNQTSMYLCASRLRRDRGNQPQHFGDGTRLSIL.

V and J are TRBV2 and TRBJ2-3; D unclear. The CDR3 consists of 13 residues. Germline V gives CDR1 SNHLY, CDR2 FYNNEI. Trimming removed 11 bases at V and 0 bases at J, with 12 bases between. CDR3 nucleotides: TGTGCCGACGGACCGGCTAGCACAGATACGCAGTATTTT. This gives the protein CADGPASTDTQYF.

The rearrangement joins TRBV5-1 to TRBJ2-5; maybe TRBD2 (5 bases). Germline V lookup: CDR1 SGHRS, CDR2 YFSETQ. Trimming removed 1 base at V and 2 bases at J, with 12 bases between. There are 15 residues in the CDR3. This CDR3 is CASSLSLAQQETQYF. The CDR3 region has the DNA TGCGCCAGCAGCTTGAGTCTAGCTCAACAAGAGACCCAGTACTTC. The entire variable domain, with the rest obtained from reference TRBV5-1 and TRBJ2-5, is as follows: KAGVTQTPRYLIKTRGQQVTLSCSPISGHRSVSWYQQTPGQGLQFLFEYFSETQRNKGNFPGRFSGRQFSNSRSEMNVSTLELGDSALYLCASSLSLAQQETQYFGPGTRLLVL.

This chain links TRBV28 with TRBJ1-5; no firm D call. CDR3 length: 17 amino acids. Between the trimmed V and J ends, which lost 7 bases and 0 bases, there was a span of 19 bases. Per germline, CDR1 MDHEN and CDR2 SYDVKM. CDR3 in DNA: TGTGCCAGCATCAATACCCTGGGAAGAAATAGCAATCAGCCCCAGCATTTT. Protein: CASINTLGRNSNQPQHF. The whole variable domain, remainder taken from reference TRBV28 and TRBJ1-5, is DVKVTQSSRYLVKRTGEKVFLECVQDMDHENMFWYRQDPGLGLRLIYFSYDVKMKEKGDIPEGYSVSREKKERFSLILESASTNQTSMYLCASINTLGRNSNQPQHFGDGTRLSIL.

The chain joins TRBV28 to TRBJ2-7, with D unclear. This CDR3 contains 14 residues. Germline V gene data show CDR1 as MDHEN and CDR2 as SYDVKM. Trimming pared 5 bases from V and 0 bases from J, leaving 11 bases between. The CDR3 region is CASSQSVSSYEQYF. For the CDR3, the DNA is TGTGCCAGCAGTCAATCGGTTAGCTCCTACGAGCAGTACTTC.

CDR3 nucleotide sequence: TGTGCCAGCAGCTTAGTCTCTAGCGGGTCCCGCCACGAGCAGTACTTC. It codes for CASSLVSSGSRHEQYF. The V call is TRBV7-6, the J call TRBJ2-7; 8 bases are a match to TRBD2. The V gene's germline CDR1 is SGHVS and CDR2 FNYEAQ. The V gene end was trimmed by 1 base and the J gene end by 5 bases; junction bases not matched to a gene: 10. This CDR3 region has 16 residues.

This clone was seen ten or more times. The chain is built from TRBV29-1 and TRBJ1-1; no firm D call. Germline V gene lookup returns CDR1 SQVTM and CDR2 ANQGSEA. The CDR3 sequence is 13 residues long. Trimming removed 8 bases from V and 1 base from J, with 14 bases in between. CDR3 region: CSSQWTQNTEAFF. The DNA for the CDR3 is TGCAGCTCACAATGGACGCAGAACACTGAAGCTTTCTTT.

The rearrangement joins TRBV5-1 to TRBJ2-3; D is possibly TRBD1 (5 bases). The V gene's germline CDR1 is SGHRS and CDR2 YFSETQ. CDR3 length: 14 residues. The V end was cut by 4 bases, the J end by 3 bases, with 12 bases between. The CDR3 region has the DNA TGCGCCAGCAGCGGCGGACAAGCGACAGATACGCAGTATTTT. It encodes CASSGGQATDTQYF.

This chain uses TRBV28 with TRBJ1-4; the match to TRBD1 covers 8 bases. This CDR3 has 16 residues. In germline, CDR1 is MDHEN, CDR2 SYDVKM. Unmatched junction bases numbered 5, after V lost 5 bases and J lost 0 bases. The CDR3 spells CASSTDRAATNEKLFF. CDR3 nucleotides: TGTGCCAGCAGTACGGACAGGGCCGCAACTAATGAAAAACTGTTTTTT.

The chain links TRBV7-9 to TRBJ2-1; a possible D gene is TRBD1 (6 bases). This CDR3 has 15 amino acids. The V gene's germline CDR1 is SEHNR and CDR2 FQNEAQ (reference sequence). The V end was cut by 4 bases, the J end by 4 bases, with 14 bases between. CDR3 bases: TGTGCCAGCAGCTCTCCGGGACACTGGTACAATGAGCAGTTCTTC. The encoded protein is CASSSPGHWYNEQFF.

CDR3 loop: CASSEAERVRYEQYF. The CDR3 DNA is TGTGCCAGCAGTGAAGCCGAGCGGGTGAGATACGAGCAGTACTTC. The chain links TRBV2 to TRBJ2-7; D is possibly TRBD2 (6 bases). The ends were cut back, 0 bases at V and 4 bases at J, with 13 bases in the middle. This CDR3 spans 15 amino acids. Germline V gene sequence: CDR1 SNHLY, CDR2 FYNNEI.